The 32 T cell receptor beta chains given below trace back to one sample, sequenced in a study of siplizumab effects on memory and regulatory T cells. Sequenced by immunoSEQ multiplex PCR; TCRdb stores in-frame clones only, minus some. The sample lists some 100,000 clones, approximately 91% seen once, with approximately 12% in the top ten. The source material was non-Treg CD4+ T cells sorted from blood. The origin of the receptors is a human donor in good health.

The rearrangement uses TRBV7-8 and TRBJ2-2; D remains unclear. This CDR3 has 18 residues. Trimming removed 1 base from V and 5 bases from J, with 20 bases in between. Germline V gene data show CDR1 as SGHVS and CDR2 as FQNEAQ. CDR3 region: CASSLVGYKGKRTGELFF. The CDR3 DNA is TGTGCCAGCAGCTTAGTCGGCTATAAAGGGAAAAGGACCGGGGAGCTGTTTTTT.

The V gene is TRBV6-1, the J gene TRBJ2-3; D gene unclear. From germline, CDR1 is MNHNS and CDR2 SASEGT. V was cut by 3 bases and J by 2 bases, with 12 bases left in between. This CDR3 spans 15 amino acids. The CDR3 DNA reads TGTGCCAGCAGTGAGTTTCAGAGTTACACAGATACGCAGTATTTT. Translation gives CASSEFQSYTDTQYF.

The chain is built from TRBV7-3 and TRBJ2-2; TRBD1 might be the D (5 bases). The germline V gene has CDR1 SGHTA and CDR2 FQGTGA. Trimming removed 5 bases from V and 4 bases from J, with 14 bases in between. This CDR3 is 15 amino acids long. This CDR3 is CASSPTLTGTGELFF. CDR3 coding DNA: TGTGCCAGCAGCCCAACTCTCACAGGCACCGGGGAGCTGTTTTTT.

The sample holds one count of this clone. V is TRBV28 and J is TRBJ1-1; tentative D call: TRBD1 (5 bases). Trimming removed 8 bases from V and 3 bases from J, with 22 bases in between. The length of the CDR3 is 16 residues. Per the germline V gene, CDR1 is MDHEN and CDR2 is SYDVKM. The CDR3 region is CASPPLRGEADTEAFF. The CDR3 bases are TGTGCCAGCCCGCCCCTCCGGGGGGAGGCTGACACTGAAGCTTTCTTT. Drawing the rest from reference TRBV28 and TRBJ1-1, the complete variable domain is DVKVTQSSRYLVKRTGEKVFLECVQDMDHENMFWYRQDPGLGLRLIYFSYDVKMKEKGDIPEGYSVSREKKERFSLILESASTNQTSMYLCASPPLRGEADTEAFFGQGTRLTVV.

The chain uses TRBV6-6 and TRBJ2-7; 7 bases are a match to TRBD2. The length of the CDR3 is 13 residues. Germline-derived CDR1 and CDR2 are MNHNY and SVGAGI (reference sequence). J lost 5 bases, V lost 6 bases, and 7 bases had no gene match. The CDR3 bases are TGTGCCAGCAGGGGCGGGAGCGGAGACGAGCAGTACTTC. Its protein product is CASRGGSGDEQYF.

DNA for the CDR3: TGCGCCAGCAGCTTGCGGCAGTCCCGCACAGATACGCAGTATTTT. This sequence encodes CASSLRQSRTDTQYF. This chain uses TRBV5-1 with TRBJ2-3; D remains unclear. CDR1 is SGHRS, CDR2 YFSETQ, per germline. The CDR3 sequence is 15 residues long. Trimming removed 1 base at V and 1 base at J, with 10 bases between.

This chain uses TRBV7-6 with TRBJ2-2; D is unresolved. Trimming left V 0 bases short and J 1 base short, with 6 bases between. The CDR3 contains 15 residues. Germline V lookup: CDR1 SGHVS, CDR2 FNYEAQ. The CDR3 bases are TGTGCCAGCAGCTTAGCACAACGGAACACCGGGGAGCTGTTTTTT. Protein: CASSLAQRNTGELFF.

The chain combines TRBV19 with TRBJ1-2; D might be TRBD1 (6 bases). Trimming left V 2 bases short and J 5 bases short, with 18 bases between. Germline CDR1 reads LNHDA; CDR2 reads SQIVND (reference sequence). This CDR3 has 16 residues. The DNA for the CDR3 is TGTGCCAGTAGTATAATATCCGGGGGGCGCAAGTATGGCTACACCTTC. Translated, it gives CASSIISGGRKYGYTF.

The chain carries TRBV5-4 and TRBJ1-2; D is uncertain. The germline CDR1 and CDR2 sequences are SGHNT and YYREEE (reference sequence). Between the trimmed V and J ends, which lost 3 bases and 0 bases, there was a span of 9 bases. The CDR3 has 14 amino acids. CDR3 loop: CASSSGLANYGYTF. The CDR3 coding sequence is TGTGCCAGCAGCTCGGGGTTAGCTAACTATGGCTACACCTTC.

The chain links TRBV5-6 to TRBJ2-1; no definite D call. The CDR3 covers 11 residues. Germline V gene lookup returns CDR1 SGHDT and CDR2 YYEEEE. Trimming stripped 3 bases from V and 4 bases from J, with 2 bases between. CDR3 residues: CASSSYNEQFF. The CDR3 DNA reads TGTGCCAGCAGCTCTTACAATGAGCAGTTCTTC.

The chain employs TRBV2 and TRBJ2-7; 12 bases fit TRBD2. CDR3 size: 17 residues. Per the germline V gene, CDR1 is SNHLY and CDR2 is FYNNEI. The V and J ends lost 5 bases and 2 bases, in that order; junction bases with no gene match: 10. CDR3 DNA sequence: TGTGCCAGCAGTACCATCCCCCTAGCGGGAGGGCCCTACGAGCAGTACTTC. As protein: CASSTIPLAGGPYEQYF.

The genes are TRBV7-9 and TRBJ2-1; a possible D gene is TRBD1 (7 bases). This CDR3 has 16 amino acids. Trimming shortened V by 0 bases and J by 4 bases, and 13 bases separated the two germline ends. The germline gives CDR1 SEHNR, CDR2 FQNEAQ (reference sequence). The chain's CDR3 is CASSLAGGTAYNEQFF. As DNA, the CDR3 is TGTGCCAGCAGCTTAGCCGGAGGGACAGCATACAATGAGCAGTTCTTC.

The chain employs TRBV13 and TRBJ1-6, with D hard to call. This CDR3 is 15 amino acids long. Trimming shortened V by 0 bases and J by 7 bases, and 10 bases separated the two germline ends. Germline V lookup: CDR1 PRHDT, CDR2 FYEKMQ (reference sequence). The CDR3 nucleotides are TGTGCCAGCAGCTTAGGGTACACACTCAATTCACCCCTCCACTTT. Translation gives CASSLGYTLNSPLHF.

This rearrangement joins TRBV5-1 to TRBJ2-3, with D possibly matching TRBD2 (6 bases). Trimming took 1 base from V and 1 from J, leaving 7 bases between them. The CDR3 covers 14 residues. Germline V gene data show CDR1 as SGHRS and CDR2 as YFSETQ. CDR3 nucleotide sequence: TGCGCCAGCAGCTTGTCGGGGGGCACAGATACGCAGTATTTT. Translation: CASSLSGGTDTQYF.

The J gene is TRBJ2-2, the V gene TRBV5-4; 14 positions match TRBD2. The CDR3 runs 19 residues. J lost 4 bases, V lost 4 bases, and 12 bases had no gene match. Germline V CDR1 and CDR2: SGHNT, YYREEE (reference sequence). CDR3 sequence (DNA): TGTGCCAGCAGCCCTGCCCGGGGACTAGCGGGAGCGAGCACCGGGGAGCTGTTTTTT. Encoded protein: CASSPARGLAGASTGELFF.

The CDR3 is CSARGGARDTQYF. The CDR3 bases are TGCAGCGCCCGTGGAGGGGCAAGGGATACGCAGTATTTT. The genes are TRBV29-1 and TRBJ2-3; tentatively, D is TRBD2 (6 bases). The CDR3 extends over 13 amino acids. With 7 bases removed from V and 6 bases from J, the gap between germline ends came to 17 bases. Germline V lookup: CDR1 SQVTM, CDR2 ANQGSEA.

This rearrangement joins TRBV7-2 to TRBJ2-7, with D tentatively TRBD2 (5 bases). The CDR3 totals 15 residues. Trimming removed 1 base at V and 0 bases at J, with 10 bases between. Germline CDR1 and CDR2: SGHTA and FQGNSA. In nucleotides, the CDR3 is TGTGCCAGCAGCTTAGTGTTGACTATCTCCTACGAGCAGTACTTC. It is translated as CASSLVLTISYEQYF.

This clone has just one count. The chain uses TRBV2 and TRBJ2-1, with D maybe TRBD2 (5 bases). Per the germline V gene, CDR1 is SNHLY and CDR2 is FYNNEI. V was shortened by 0 bases and J by 14 bases, with 17 bases between the two germline ends. This CDR3 has 14 amino acids. CDR3 in amino acids: CASSEARSGPGKFF. The CDR3 nucleotides read TGTGCCAGCAGTGAAGCGCGGAGCGGCCCGGGGAAGTTCTTC. Full variable domain (remainder filled in from reference TRBV2 and TRBJ2-1): EPEVTQTPSHQVTQMGQEVILRCVPISNHLYFYWYRQILGQKVEFLVSFYNNEISEKSEIFDDQFSVERPDGSNFTLKIRSTKLEDSAMYFCASSEARSGPGKFFGPGTRLTVL.

The V call is TRBV10-3, the J call TRBJ2-1; D is undetermined. Germline V CDR1 and CDR2: ENHRY, SYGVKD. V gave up 8 bases and J gave up 0 bases, with 11 bases separating them. This CDR3 region has 14 residues. CDR3 sequence (DNA): TGTGCCATCGGGTTGCGGAGCTCCTACAATGAGCAGTTCTTC. Translating it yields CAIGLRSSYNEQFF.

The chain couples TRBV30 to TRBJ1-3; D unresolved. The CDR3 length is 14 residues. Trimming cost V 1 base and J 0 bases, with 7 bases left between them. CDR1 is GTSNPN, CDR2 SVGIG, per germline (reference sequence). The CDR3 DNA follows: TGTGCCTGGAGTGGACGGCTCTCTGGAAACACCATATATTTT. Amino acid sequence: CAWSGRLSGNTIYF.

J is TRBJ1-2 and V is TRBV5-5, with D tentatively TRBD1 (5 bases). CDR3 length equals 15 residues. The V end was cut by 0 bases, the J end by 3 bases, with 12 bases between. Per germline, CDR1 SGHKS and CDR2 YYEKEE (reference sequence). For the CDR3, the DNA is TGTGCCAGCAGCTTGGGCGGCAGGGCGGACTATGGCTACACCTTC. Its translation: CASSLGGRADYGYTF.

This rearrangement joins TRBV20-1 to TRBJ2-7; D perhaps matches TRBD1 (6 bases). Trimming cost V 7 bases and J 2 bases, with 9 bases left between them. Germline V gene sequence: CDR1 DFQATT, CDR2 SNEGSKA (reference sequence). CDR3 length equals 11 residues. In DNA form, the CDR3 reads TGCAGTGTTGGGACAACCTACGAGCAGTACTTC. Residues: CSVGTTYEQYF.

The CDR3, as DNA: TGTGCCAGCAGGGGAGTAGTTGGCACCGGGGAGCTGTTTTTT. This translates into CASRGVVGTGELFF. J is TRBJ2-2 and V is TRBV4-2, with D possibly being TRBD2 (5 bases). The CDR3 loop spans 14 amino acids. Germline CDR1 reads LGHNA; CDR2 reads YNFKEQ. V shed 6 bases and J shed 4 bases, with 12 bases lying between them.

The genes are TRBV4-1 and TRBJ1-3, with TRBD1 matching 7 bases. This CDR3 comprises 15 residues. CDR1 and CDR2 (germline): MGHRA, YSYEKL. V lost 5 bases to trimming and J lost 2 bases; unmatched junction nucleotides: 6. In DNA, the CDR3 is TGCGCCAGCAGCAACCGGGACAGTACTGGAAACACCATATATTTT. This gives the protein CASSNRDSTGNTIYF.

The chain links TRBV6-6 to TRBJ1-2; possibly TRBD1 for D (6 bases). This CDR3 contains 15 residues. The ends were cut back, 2 bases at V and 4 bases at J, with 14 bases in the middle. Germline-derived CDR1 and CDR2 are MNHNY and SVGAGI (reference sequence). CDR3: CASSYVRGDLYGYTF. The CDR3 coding sequence is TGTGCCAGCAGTTACGTCAGGGGCGATCTCTATGGCTACACCTTC.

CDR3 sequence reads: CASSRTAILTYGYTF. In DNA form, the CDR3 reads TGTGCCAGCAGCCGGACAGCCATTCTCACTTATGGCTACACCTTC. The chain is built from TRBV9 and TRBJ1-2, with TRBD1 as a possible D gene (6 bases). The germline CDR1 and CDR2 sequences are SGDLS and YYNGEE. This CDR3 has 15 residues. Trimming removed 4 bases from V and 5 bases from J, with 18 bases in between.

The chain is built from TRBV19 and TRBJ2-7; no clear D. CDR3 size: 13 residues. With 3 bases removed from V and 2 bases from J, the gap between germline ends came to 8 bases. Germline lookup yields CDR1 LNHDA and CDR2 SQIVND (reference sequence). The CDR3 nucleotides read TGTGCCAGTAGTATTAGTCGGACCTACGAGCAGTACTTC. It is translated as CASSISRTYEQYF.

This chain links TRBV6-1 with TRBJ2-1; D remains ambiguous. V lost 4 bases, J lost 6 bases, and 16 bases lay in between. Germline-derived CDR1 and CDR2 are MNHNS and SASEGT. The CDR3 runs 15 residues. The CDR3 nucleotides read TGTGCCAGCAGTGCGAGGCCCGGCCAAAGCAATGAGCAGTTCTTC. This gives the protein CASSARPGQSNEQFF.

On this clone: The CDR3 does not end in the conserved phenylalanine or tryptophan, so this is likely a read error. The V gene is TRBV6-1, the J gene TRBJ1-5, with D tentatively TRBD1 (6 bases). V lost 0 bases to trimming and J lost 7 bases, with 13 bases between them. Germline V gene lookup returns CDR1 MNHNS and CDR2 SASEGT. The CDR3 length is 15 residues. CDR3 residues: CASSEATGRVQPQHL. CDR3 bases: TGTGCCAGCAGTGAAGCAACAGGGCGGGTCCAGCCCCAGCATCTT.

The chain couples TRBV10-3 to TRBJ1-2, with D unclear. Germline values: CDR1 ENHRY, CDR2 SYGVKD. The CDR3 loop spans 15 amino acids. V gave up 0 bases and J gave up 5 bases, with 13 bases separating them. The CDR3 nucleotides are TGTGCCATCAGTGAGTCTGGAGGATCTCTGTATGGCTACACCTTC. This encodes CAISESGGSLYGYTF.

This chain uses TRBV19 with TRBJ2-5; 7 bases fit TRBD1. Germline-derived CDR1 and CDR2 are LNHDA and SQIVND (reference sequence). V was clipped by 3 bases and J by 3 bases; unmatched bases: 7. The CDR3 extends over 15 amino acids. Here the CDR3 reads CASSMGQSGKETQYF. CDR3 sequence (DNA): TGTGCCAGTAGTATGGGACAGTCCGGAAAAGAGACCCAGTACTTC. Full variable domain (remainder filled in from reference TRBV19 and TRBJ2-5): DGGITQSPKYLFRKEGQNVTLSCEQNLNHDAMYWYRQDPGQGLRLIYYSQIVNDFQKGDIAEGYSVSREKKESFPLTVTSAQKNPTAFYLCASSMGQSGKETQYFGPGTRLLVL.

The J gene is TRBJ1-1, the V gene TRBV19, with TRBD1 identical over 7 bases. Germline V gives CDR1 LNHDA, CDR2 SQIVND (reference sequence). This CDR3 spans 12 amino acids. V was pared by 3 bases and J by 9 bases, with 4 bases of the junction left unmatched. Here the CDR3 reads CASSIPQGQAFF. In DNA, the CDR3 is TGTGCCAGTAGTATCCCACAGGGGCAAGCTTTCTTT.